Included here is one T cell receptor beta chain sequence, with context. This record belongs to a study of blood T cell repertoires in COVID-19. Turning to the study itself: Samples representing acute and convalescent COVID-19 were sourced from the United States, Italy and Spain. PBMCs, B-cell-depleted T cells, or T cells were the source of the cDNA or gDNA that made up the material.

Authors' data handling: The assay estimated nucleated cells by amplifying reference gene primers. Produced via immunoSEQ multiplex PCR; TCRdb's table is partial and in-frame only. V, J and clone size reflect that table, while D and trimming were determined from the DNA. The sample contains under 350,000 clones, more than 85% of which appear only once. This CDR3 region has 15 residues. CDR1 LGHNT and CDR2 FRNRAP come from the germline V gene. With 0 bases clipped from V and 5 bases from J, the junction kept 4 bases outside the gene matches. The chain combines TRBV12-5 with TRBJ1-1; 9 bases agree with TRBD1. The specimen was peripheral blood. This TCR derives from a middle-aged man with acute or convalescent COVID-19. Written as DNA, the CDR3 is TGTGCTAGTGGTTTGGTACTAGACAGGGGGACTGAAGCTTTCTTT. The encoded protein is CASGLVLDRGTEAFF.